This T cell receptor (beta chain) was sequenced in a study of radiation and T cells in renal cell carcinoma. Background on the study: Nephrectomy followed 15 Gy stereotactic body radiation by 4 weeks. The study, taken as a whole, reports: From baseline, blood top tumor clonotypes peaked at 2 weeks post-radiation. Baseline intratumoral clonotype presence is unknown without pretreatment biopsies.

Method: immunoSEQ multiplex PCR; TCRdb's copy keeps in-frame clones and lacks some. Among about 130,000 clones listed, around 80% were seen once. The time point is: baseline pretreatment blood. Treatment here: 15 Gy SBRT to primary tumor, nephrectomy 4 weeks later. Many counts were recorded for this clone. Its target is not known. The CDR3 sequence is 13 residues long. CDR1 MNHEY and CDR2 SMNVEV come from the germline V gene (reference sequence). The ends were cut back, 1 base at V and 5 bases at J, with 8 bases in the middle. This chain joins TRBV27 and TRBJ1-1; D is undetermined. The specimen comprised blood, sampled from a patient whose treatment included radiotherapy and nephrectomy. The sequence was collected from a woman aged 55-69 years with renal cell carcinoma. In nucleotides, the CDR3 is TGTGCCAGCAGTTTATTAAGAGAAACTGAAGCTTTCTTT. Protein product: CASSLLRETEAFF.